The 10 T cell receptor beta chains presented below share a single source sample, sequenced in a study of T cell responses to AZD1222 COVID-19 vaccine. The assay was immunoSEQ multiplex PCR, and TCRdb's table has in-frame clones only and misses some. This sample carries 150,000 to 250,000 clones, roughly 92% of them seen once, and the ten largest clones take approximately 3.7%. Sequencing used peripheral blood, obtained 28 days after the second AZD1222 dose. All receptors come from an adult who received the AZD1222 COVID-19 vaccine.

The chain recombines TRBV2 with TRBJ1-1, with a possible D match to TRBD1 (6 bases). The germline CDR1 and CDR2 sequences are SNHLY and FYNNEI. The CDR3 is made up of 18 amino acids. Deletions cut 3 bases from V and 4 bases from J, with 24 bases between. In nucleotides, the CDR3 is TGTGCCAGCAGTGATAATCCCCCGGACAGAGCTTGGAGCACTGAAGCTTTCTTT. Its protein product is CASSDNPPDRAWSTEAFF.

The V gene is TRBV7-9, the J gene TRBJ2-3; possibly TRBD1 or TRBD2 for D (5 bases each). The V end lost 4 bases, the J end lost 2 bases, and 13 bases lay between the germline ends. The CDR3 extends over 15 amino acids. Germline-derived CDR1 and CDR2 are SEHNR and FQNEAQ (reference sequence). For the CDR3, the DNA is TGTGCCAGCAGCTCGGGGACGGCCATCACAGATACGCAGTATTTT. It translates to CASSSGTAITDTQYF.

The chain is built from TRBV30 and TRBJ2-1, with TRBD2 identical over 7 bases. This CDR3 is 13 amino acids long. J lost 7 bases, V lost 5 bases, and 8 bases had no gene match. CDR1 GTSNPN and CDR2 SVGIG come from the germline V gene (reference sequence). CDR3 coding DNA: TGTGCCTGGGATGTCGGCGGGAGAAATGAGCAGTTCTTC. Translated: CAWDVGGRNEQFF.

This clone was seen a single time. This sequence joins TRBV19 and TRBJ1-1, with D uncertain. This CDR3 spans 14 amino acids. Germline V gene lookup returns CDR1 LNHDA and CDR2 SQIVND (reference sequence). Trimming shortened V by 3 bases and J by 5 bases, and 13 bases separated the two germline ends. As DNA, the CDR3 is TGTGCCAGTAGTATCCGCGGAGACGGGACTGAAGCTTTCTTT. Protein: CASSIRGDGTEAFF.

This clone was found a few times. The V and J genes are TRBV19 and TRBJ1-1; D might be TRBD1 (5 bases). This CDR3 is 15 amino acids long. Trimming stripped 7 bases from V and 0 bases from J, with 15 bases between. CDR1 is LNHDA, CDR2 SQIVND, per germline (reference sequence). This CDR3 is CASTLAGGLNTEAFF. The CDR3 nucleotides are TGTGCCAGTACCCTGGCCGGGGGGTTGAACACTGAAGCTTTCTTT.

The CDR3 loop is CAWVSPVLNTEAFF. The CDR3 DNA reads as TGTGCCTGGGTCTCCCCGGTCCTGAACACTGAAGCTTTCTTT. This chain connects TRBV30 to TRBJ1-1; D is unclear. This CDR3 region has 14 residues. Germline V gene lookup returns CDR1 GTSNPN and CDR2 SVGIG (reference sequence). Between the trimmed V and J ends, which lost 5 bases and 0 bases, there was a span of 13 bases.

The gene calls are TRBV21-1 and TRBJ2-3; the table names TRBD2, a call not compared with the DNA. TRBV21-1 is shown as a pseudogene. This CDR3 is built from 15 residues. The CDR3 region is CASSKRRNPRWTQYF. The CDR3 DNA reads TGTGCCAGCAGCAAAAGGAGGAACCCCAGATGGACGCAGTATTTT.

V is TRBV4-3 and J is TRBJ1-1; no definite D call. The length of the CDR3 is 13 residues. Trimming pared 1 base from V and 1 base from J, leaving 4 bases between. The germline V gene has CDR1 LGHNA and CDR2 YSLEER. The CDR3 nucleotides are TGCGCCAGCAGCCAAGGCCGGAACACTGAAGCTTTCTTT. Translation gives CASSQGRNTEAFF.

This rearrangement joins TRBV30 to TRBJ1-5; perhaps TRBD1 as D (5 bases). V was pared by 2 bases and J by 3 bases, with 8 bases between. The CDR3 sequence is 13 residues long. Germline assignment: CDR1 GTSNPN and CDR2 SVGIG (reference sequence). CDR3 amino acids: CAWSLGANQPQHF. The DNA of the CDR3 is TGTGCCTGGAGTCTAGGGGCCAATCAGCCCCAGCATTTT.

The gene calls are TRBV27 and TRBJ1-4; D unresolved. Germline loops: CDR1 MNHEY, CDR2 SMNVEV (reference sequence). V lost 4 bases to trimming and J lost 0 bases, with 9 bases between them. There are 15 residues in the CDR3. The CDR3, as DNA: TGTGCCAGCAGTTACAAGGGTACAACTAATGAAAAACTGTTTTTT. Amino acids: CASSYKGTTNEKLFF.